Shown below are 17 T cell receptor beta chains from a single sample sequenced in a study of blood T cell repertoires in COVID-19. TCRdb's table, derived via immunoSEQ multiplex PCR, lists solely in-frame clones and lacks some. The sample has roughly 210,000 clones; around 86% are singletons. Sequencing input: PBMCs or T cells enriched from blood (not recorded which). These TCRs come from a man aged 25-40 years in a cohort exposed to, infected with or recovered from COVID-19 (not recorded which).

The chain uses TRBV28 and TRBJ2-7; 7 bases fit TRBD2. J gave up 6 bases and V 2 bases, and 10 bases lay outside the gene matches. This CDR3 is built from 15 residues. From germline, CDR1 is MDHEN and CDR2 SYDVKM. CDR3 sequence: CASSLTSSGTSEQYF. For the CDR3, the DNA is TGTGCCAGCAGTTTAACTTCTAGCGGTACCTCCGAGCAGTACTTC.

The rearrangement links TRBV5-1 to TRBJ2-2; 11 bases are a match to TRBD1. Unmatched junction bases numbered 6, after V lost 4 bases and J lost 7 bases. The CDR3 length is 15 residues. CDR1 SGHRS and CDR2 YFSETQ come from the germline V gene. The DNA for the CDR3 is TGCGCCAGCAGCCCGGACAGGGGGCTTGGCGGGGAGCTGTTTTTT. Translated, it gives CASSPDRGLGGELFF.

The rearrangement joins TRBV23-1 to TRBJ2-4; a possible D gene is TRBD1 (6 bases). TRBV23-1 is an open reading frame whose function is uncertain. The CDR3 loop spans 18 amino acids. V lost 4 bases and J lost 2, with 21 bases in between. The CDR3 is CASSRVRGNSDSKNIQYF. CDR3 nucleotides: TGCGCCAGCAGTCGGGTCAGGGGTAACTCGGATTCCAAAAACATTCAGTACTTC.

The chain carries TRBV7-2 and TRBJ2-3, with 9 nucleotides matching TRBD2. The germline CDR1 and CDR2 sequences are SGHTA and FQGNSA. J gave up 8 bases and V 1 base, and 10 bases lay outside the gene matches. The CDR3 is 16 amino acids. CDR3 in amino acids: CASSLVPSGTSGTQYF. The CDR3 DNA follows: TGTGCCAGCAGCTTAGTCCCTAGCGGGACTTCCGGTACGCAGTATTTT.

This chain connects TRBV7-9 to TRBJ1-1; D call uncertain. The CDR3 extends over 12 amino acids. Germline V lookup: CDR1 SEHNR, CDR2 FQNEAQ (reference sequence). The ends were cut back, 3 bases at V and 5 bases at J, with 7 bases in the middle. CDR3 amino acids: CASSFRDTEAFF. CDR3 sequence (DNA): TGTGCCAGCAGCTTCCGGGATACTGAAGCTTTCTTT.

The chain recombines TRBV3-1 (or the pseudogene TRBV3-2) with TRBJ1-6, with TRBD1 matching 11 bases. Germline assignment: CDR1 LGHDT and CDR2 YNNKEL (reference sequence). There are 15 residues in the CDR3. Trimming cost V 4 bases and J 8 bases; bases outside gene matches: 4. The CDR3 DNA reads TGTGCCAGCAGCCGAGGACAGGGGGCGGATTCACCCCTCCACTTT. Its translation is CASSRGQGADSPLHF.

This rearrangement joins TRBV28 to TRBJ2-5, with TRBD1 matching 7 bases. The CDR3 totals 16 residues. Germline values: CDR1 MDHEN, CDR2 SYDVKM. V gave up 5 bases and J gave up 2 bases; unmatched junction bases: 11. The CDR3 loop is CASSPVRGQQQETQYF. CDR3 sequence (DNA): TGTGCCAGCAGTCCGGTCCGGGGACAGCAGCAAGAGACCCAGTACTTC.

The rearrangement joins TRBV4-2 to TRBJ1-2; 7 bases align to TRBD1. Germline trimming cut 0 bases from V and 3 bases from J; bases unmatched to any gene: 7. Germline V gene sequence: CDR1 LGHNA, CDR2 YNFKEQ. This CDR3 has 16 residues. The CDR3 is CASSQDQGGRDYGYTF. The CDR3, as DNA: TGTGCCAGCAGCCAAGATCAGGGGGGAAGGGACTATGGCTACACCTTC.

This chain links TRBV23-1 with TRBJ2-5; D possibly corresponds to TRBD1 (6 bases). TRBV23-1 is an open reading frame whose function is uncertain. The CDR3 spans 13 residues. V was pared by 6 bases and J by 5 bases, with 13 bases between. CDR3 residues: CASSTQGDETQYF. The CDR3, as DNA: TGCGCCAGCAGCACACAGGGTGACGAGACCCAGTACTTC.

This chain joins TRBV7-2 and TRBJ2-7; D is ambiguous. V was trimmed by 2 bases and J by 1 base, leaving 6 bases between them. Germline CDR1 and CDR2: SGHTA and FQGNSA. The CDR3 length is 13 residues. DNA for the CDR3: TGTGCCAGCAGCTTAATAGAGTCCTACGAGCAGTACTTC. Translation gives CASSLIESYEQYF. The full variable domain, with the rest looked up from reference TRBV7-2 and TRBJ2-7, is GAGVSQSPSNKVTEKGKDVELRCDPISGHTALYWYRQSLGQGLEFLIYFQGNSAPDKSGLPSDRFSAERTGGSVSTLTIQRTQQEDSAVYLCASSLIESYEQYFGPGTRLTVT.

J is TRBJ2-6 and V is TRBV28, with 9 positions matching TRBD1. The CDR3 is 19 amino acids. Germline V gene sequence: CDR1 MDHEN, CDR2 SYDVKM. Trimming cost V 2 bases and J 4 bases; bases outside gene matches: 12. CDR3 amino acids: CASSLGPTGQGWGANVLTF. Written as DNA, the CDR3 is TGTGCCAGCAGTTTAGGTCCCACGGGACAGGGCTGGGGGGCCAACGTCCTGACTTTC.

DNA for the CDR3: TGTGCCAGCAGCCAAGTCGGGTGGAGTGATACCAGAGAGACCCAGTACTTC. It yields the protein CASSQVGWSDTRETQYF. V gene TRBV14 combines with J gene TRBJ2-5; D is uncertain. V lost 1 base, J lost 4 bases, and 19 bases lay in between. The CDR3 runs 17 residues. CDR1 SGHDN and CDR2 FVKESK come from the germline V gene.

This clone appeared a single time. This rearrangement joins TRBV7-9 to TRBJ2-2, with no clear D. The CDR3 is made up of 11 amino acids. V lost 8 bases to trimming and J lost 6 bases, with 7 bases between them. The V gene's germline CDR1 is SEHNR and CDR2 FQNEAQ (reference sequence). The CDR3 nucleotides are TGTGCCAGCGTAACGGCCGGGGAGCTGTTTTTT. Amino acids: CASVTAGELFF.

The J gene is TRBJ2-1, the V gene TRBV6-2 or TRBV6-3, with D tentatively TRBD2 (6 bases). This CDR3 comprises 13 residues. V was clipped by 6 bases and J by 4 bases, with 10 bases between them. CDR1 MNHEY and CDR2 SVGEGT come from the germline V gene. The CDR3 loop reads CASSAGRYNEQFF. The CDR3 DNA sequence: TGTGCCAGCAGCGCGGGACGTTACAATGAGCAGTTCTTC.

V gene TRBV7-3 combines with J gene TRBJ2-1; the match to TRBD2 covers 7 bases. Germline CDR1 reads SGHTA; CDR2 reads FQGTGA. The length of the CDR3 is 15 residues. The V gene end was trimmed by 5 bases and the J gene end by 5 bases; junction bases not matched to a gene: 9. CDR3 DNA sequence: TGTGCCAGCAGCCCTACTAGCGACAACCACAATGAGCAGTTCTTC. Its protein is CASSPTSDNHNEQFF.

V is TRBV30 and J is TRBJ2-1; no clear D gene. Germline CDR1 is GTSNPN and CDR2 is SVGIG (reference sequence). V was cut by 0 bases and J by 8 bases, with 17 bases left in between. The CDR3 has 15 residues. The CDR3 region is CAWSVIRISVHEQFF. As DNA, the CDR3 is TGTGCCTGGAGTGTGATACGAATATCAGTCCATGAGCAGTTCTTC.

J is TRBJ2-2 and V is TRBV2, with D possibly being TRBD1 (5 bases). This CDR3 contains 16 residues. V lost 7 bases and J 4 bases, leaving 19 bases between the germline ends. CDR1 and CDR2 (germline): SNHLY, FYNNEI. The CDR3 DNA is TGTGCCAGCACCCAAGGGGCGAGCATGACCACCGGGGAGCTGTTTTTT. Protein sequence: CASTQGASMTTGELFF.